The TCR beta chain under discussion was sequenced for a study of radiotherapy plus CTLA-4 blockade in lung cancer. Looked up from germline, CDR1 is SGHTA and CDR2 is FQGNSA. V lost 5 bases and J 1 base, leaving 26 bases between the germline ends. The CDR3 runs to 19 residues. This clone was detected only a few times. Clones were sequenced by immunoSEQ multiplex PCR, and TCRdb holds only the in-frame ones, with some missing. The repertoire holds approximately 94,000 clones, roughly four fifths seen once, with under 30% in the top ten. Those with chemo-refractory metastatic non-small-cell lung cancer were treated with focal radiation combined with CTLA-4 blockade using ipilimumab.

The V and J genes are TRBV7-2 and TRBJ2-5; D is possibly TRBD1 or TRBD2 (5 bases each). The sample was peripheral blood, taken from a patient treated with radiotherapy plus ipilimumab. This clonotype originated in a human donor with non-small cell lung cancer that progressed on radiotherapy plus ipilimumab. CDR3 protein: CASSPPQKVWGLSQETQYF. The CDR3 nucleotides are TGTGCCAGCAGCCCCCCCCAAAAGGTCTGGGGGTTGAGCCAAGAGACCCAGTACTTC.